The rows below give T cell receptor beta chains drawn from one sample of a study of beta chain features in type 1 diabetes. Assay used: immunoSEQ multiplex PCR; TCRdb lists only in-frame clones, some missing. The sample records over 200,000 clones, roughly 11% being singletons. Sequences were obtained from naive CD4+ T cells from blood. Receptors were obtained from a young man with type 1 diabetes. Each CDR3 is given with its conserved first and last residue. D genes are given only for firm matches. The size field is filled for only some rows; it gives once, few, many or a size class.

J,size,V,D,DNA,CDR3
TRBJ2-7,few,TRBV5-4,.,TGTGCCAGCAGCCGCGACAGCTACGAGCAGTACTTC,CASSRDSYEQYF
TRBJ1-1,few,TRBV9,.,TGTGCCAGCAGCGTAGGCCAGGCCATGAACACTGAAGCTTTCTTT,CASSVGQAMNTEAFF
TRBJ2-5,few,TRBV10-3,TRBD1,TGTGCCATCAGCGGACAGGGGCAGGAACTCGATCGGGAGACCCAGTACTTC,CAISGQGQELDRETQYF
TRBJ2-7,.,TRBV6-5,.,TGTGCCAGCACCTTACCAGGTTCTGGCGAGCAGTACTTC,CASTLPGSGEQYF
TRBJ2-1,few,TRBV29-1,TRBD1,TGCAGCGTTGGAGGACAGGGAACCTACAATGAGCAGTTCTTC,CSVGGQGTYNEQFF
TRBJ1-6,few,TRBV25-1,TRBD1,TGTGCCAGCAGTGCCGGACAGGGGGATTCACCCCTCCACTTT,CASSAGQGDSPLHF
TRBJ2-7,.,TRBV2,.,TGTGCCAGCACTCCCGTACTCGAGCAGTACTTC,CASTPVLEQYF
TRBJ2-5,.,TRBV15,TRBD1,TGTGCCACCAGCAGAGAACAGGGGGCGCGGGAGACCCAGTACTTC,CATSREQGARETQYF
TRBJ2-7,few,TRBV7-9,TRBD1,TGTGCCAGCAGCTTAGGGACAGGGGAATGGAACGAGCAGTACTTC,CASSLGTGEWNEQYF
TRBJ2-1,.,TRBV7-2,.,TGTGCCAGCAGCCGTGGGCTTTTAGTGAATGAGCAGTTCTTC,CASSRGLLVNEQFF
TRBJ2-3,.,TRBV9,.,TGTGCCAGCAGTGGGCCAGGGGCAGATACGCAGTATTTT,CASSGPGADTQYF
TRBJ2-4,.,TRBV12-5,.,TGTGCTAGTGGTCCCGATATTGCTAAGGCCAAAAACATTCAGTACTTC,CASGPDIAKAKNIQYF
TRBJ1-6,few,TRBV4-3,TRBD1,TGCGCCAGCAGCCAAGAGGACAGGGGGCATTCACCCCTCCACTTT,CASSQEDRGHSPLHF
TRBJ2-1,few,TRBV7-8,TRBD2,TGTGCCAGCAGCTTTAGACTAGCGGATGTCGGTGAGCAGTTCTTC,CASSFRLADVGEQFF
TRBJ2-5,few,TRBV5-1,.,TGCGCCAGCAGCTTTTATCAGGACCAAGAGACCCAGTACTTC,CASSFYQDQETQYF
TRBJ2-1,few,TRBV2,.,TGTGCCAGCGAGGTTAGAATCCCTAATGAGCAGTTCTTC,CASEVRIPNEQFF
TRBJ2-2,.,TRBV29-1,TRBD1,TGCAGCGTTGGAACAGGGGCAGGGTTAGCCGGGGAGCTGTTTTTT,CSVGTGAGLAGELFF
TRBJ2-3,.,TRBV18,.,TGTGCCAGCTCACCACTTAGAGGAGATACGCAGTATTTT,CASSPLRGDTQYF
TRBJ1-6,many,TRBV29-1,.,TGCAGCGTTGACACTCTGCGTTCACCCCTCCACTTT,CSVDTLRSPLHF
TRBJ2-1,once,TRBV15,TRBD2,TGTGCCACCAGCTTCGGGACTAGCCTCAATGAGCAGTTCTTC,CATSFGTSLNEQFF
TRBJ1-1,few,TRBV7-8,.,TGTGCCAGCAGCTTGCCCACAGGGAACACTGAAGCTTTCTTT,CASSLPTGNTEAFF
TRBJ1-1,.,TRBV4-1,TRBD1,TGCGCCAGCAGCCAAGACAGGGGGCGAAATGAAGCTTTCTTT,CASSQDRGRNEAFF
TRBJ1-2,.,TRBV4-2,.,TGTGCCAGCAGCCGAGAGGGGCAAGTCTATGGCTACACCTTC,CASSREGQVYGYTF
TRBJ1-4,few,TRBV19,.,TGTGCCAGTACGCTGGGGAGAACAACTAATGAAAAACTGTTTTTT,CASTLGRTTNEKLFF
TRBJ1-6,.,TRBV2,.,TGTGCCAGCAGTGAGGGGCAAGGTCGTCACTTT,CASSEGQGRHF
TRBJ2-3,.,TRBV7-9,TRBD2,TGTGCCAGCAGCTTAGCCGGGGGGGCCACAGATACGCAGTATTTT,CASSLAGGATDTQYF
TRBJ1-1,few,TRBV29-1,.,TGCAGCGTAGTCGATAGGGCGGGCACTGAAGCTTTCTTT,CSVVDRAGTEAFF
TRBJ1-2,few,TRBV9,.,TGTGCCAGCAGCGTCGGAACCGGACAGCCCGGTTTCTCCCTTGGCTACACCTTC,CASSVGTGQPGFSLGYTF
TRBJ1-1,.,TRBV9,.,TGTGCCAGCGGGCGGCGGGACACTGAAGCTTTCTTT,CASGRRDTEAFF
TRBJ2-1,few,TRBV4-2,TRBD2,TGTGCCAGCAGCCGGCAACTAGCGGGGGGATACAATGAGCAGTTCTTC,CASSRQLAGGYNEQFF
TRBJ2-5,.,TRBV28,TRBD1,TGTGCCAGCAGTCCCAGGGGGCCTTCAGAGACCCAGTACTTC,CASSPRGPSETQYF
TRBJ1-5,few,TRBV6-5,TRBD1,TGTGCCAGCAGTTACTCAGGGGGCAGACAGCCCCAGCATTTT,CASSYSGGRQPQHF
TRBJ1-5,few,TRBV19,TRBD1,TGTGCCAGTAGAGGAACAGGGGGCAGTCAGCCCCAGCATTTT,CASRGTGGSQPQHF
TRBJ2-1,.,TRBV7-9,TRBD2,TGTGCCAGCAGCACGGGACTAGCGGACAATGAGCAGTTCTTC,CASSTGLADNEQFF
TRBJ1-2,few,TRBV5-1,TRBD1,TGCGCCAGCAGCGCCGGGACAGTCCATGGCTACACCTTC,CASSAGTVHGYTF
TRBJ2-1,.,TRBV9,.,TGTGCCAGCAGCGCAGGGGGGAGGCAAAGTGATGAGCAGTTCTTC,CASSAGGRQSDEQFF
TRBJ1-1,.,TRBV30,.,TGTGCCTGGAGTCAAAGGTTGAGGTGGAACTTT,CAWSQRLRWNF
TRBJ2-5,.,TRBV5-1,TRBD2,TGCGCCAGCAGCCGTGGGGGGGTGGACCAAGAGACCCAGTACTTC,CASSRGGVDQETQYF
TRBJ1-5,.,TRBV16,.,TGTGCCAGCAGCCAAAGAGGGGGGGGTCAGCCCCAGCATTTT,CASSQRGGGQPQHF
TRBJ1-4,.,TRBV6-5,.,TGTGCCAGCAGTTACCAAAGCGGGTCTAATGAAAAACTGTTTTTT,CASSYQSGSNEKLFF